This TCR beta chain emerged from a study of OX40 agonist ivuxolimab in advanced cancers. Study-wide context: All patients had ivuxolimab intravenously every 2 weeks at 0.01 to 10 mg/kg. Eligibility rules accepted prior anti-PD-1, anti-PD-L1 or anti-CTLA-4 therapy, and 40% had some. Study results and caveats: Fewer expanded clones were found on average in CD4+ than in CD8+ T cells. Antigen specificity was not determined for the expanded peripheral T cells.

V was pared by 8 bases and J by 3 bases, with 11 bases between. The germline V gene encodes CDR1 MDHEN and CDR2 SYDVKM. The CDR3 runs to 14 residues. Note on this clone: Its antigen remains unidentified.

Method: immunoSEQ multiplex PCR; TCRdb's copy keeps in-frame clones and lacks some. The sample shows about 36,000 clones, approximately 81% of them seen only once. The TCR originated in an adult with an advanced solid tumor such as melanoma, head and neck, liver or kidney cancer. Sequencing was performed on CD4+ or CD8+ T cells sorted from blood, taken in a trial of the OX40 agonist ivuxolimab. The rearrangement joins TRBV28 to TRBJ1-6; D is unclear. This CDR3 reads CASQRGLYNSPLHF. The CDR3 DNA reads TGTGCCAGCCAGCGTGGACTCTATAATTCACCCCTCCACTTT.